The clone carrying this T cell receptor (beta chain) was observed many times. Amplification targeted TCR beta CDR3 regions from RNA transcripts. A first-round RT-PCR of the TCR CDR3 used the HTBI primer set. TCRdb reprocessed the multiplex PCR reads via MiXCR and lists one record per CDR3 protein. The table records 650,000 to 700,000 distinct CDR3 sequences, 17% of them present only once. These data originate in a study of T cells in Graves' hyperthyroidism and ophthalmopathy. Study as a whole: Peripheral blood collection took place at initial diagnosis, before any treatment.

The V gene's germline CDR1 is SNHLY and CDR2 FYNNEI. The V end lost 8 bases, the J end lost 6 bases, and 10 bases lay between the germline ends. The CDR3 is made up of 11 amino acids. Patients aged 18 to 65 had newly diagnosed hyperthyroidism lasting under 2 months. Investigators excluded patients with uncontrolled infection, other autoimmune disease, pregnancy or lactation. The V and J genes are TRBV2 and TRBJ1-1; the D gene is possibly TRBD1 (6 bases). The sequence came from a man aged 50-60 years with Graves' hyperthyroidism. Sequences were obtained from blood. This CDR3 reads CASRDTPEAFF. CDR3 sequence (DNA): TGTGCCAGCCGGGACACCCCTGAAGCTTTCTTT. Based on the CDR3 plus reference TRBV2 and TRBJ1-1, the full variable domain is EPEVTQTPSHQVTQMGQEVILRCVPISNHLYFYWYRQILGQKVEFLVSFYNNEISEKSEIFDDQFSVERPDGSNFTLKIRSTKLEDSAMYFCASRDTPEAFFGQGTRLTVV.